This TCR beta chain was captured by sequencing in a study of cytotoxic CD8 clonotypes in ibrutinib-treated CLL. With regard to this clone: Its antigen is as yet unknown.

Study results and caveats: Clonality rose at ibrutinib response and fell back toward baseline at progression.

V lost 9 bases and J lost 8; bases outside the gene matches: 11. Germline assignment: CDR1 SNHLY and CDR2 FYNNEI. This CDR3 comprises 14 residues. Generated by immunoSEQ multiplex PCR, the TCRdb table keeps only in-frame clones and is missing some. Among around 250,000 clones listed, 70% were seen once. Sequencing used PBMCs, obtained after 24 months of ibrutinib treatment. This sequence originates from a human donor with chronic lymphocytic leukemia. This sequence joins TRBV2 and TRBJ2-1, with 9 bases matching TRBD1. CDR3 sequence reads: CARGEIGTGYEQFF. The DNA for the CDR3 is TGTGCCAGAGGGGAAATCGGGACAGGGTATGAGCAGTTCTTC.